The 9 T cell receptor beta chains presented below share a single source sample, sequenced in a study of T cell repertoires in cytomegalovirus infection (dated by TCRdb to the late 2010s). The treatment or condition label for this specimen denotes: in vitro stimulation with specific CMV peptide epitopes to enrich CMV-specific T cells. For sequencing, an Illumina HiSeq 1500 was employed. TCRdb reprocessing: public reads trimmed at Q25 with fastp, clones called with MiXCR, in-frame beta chains kept. Each CDR3 protein appears once, grouped with its most common genes and DNA. This sample is represented by approximately 220,000 distinct CDR3 sequences; approximately 40% of them were singletons. Approximately 59% of the sample is in the top ten clones. For these TCRs, the target antigens are not known. Sequences were derived from CD8+ T cells from cultured PBMCs, sampled from culture after CMV antigen stimulation. The source of these receptors is a human donor in good health (CMV status not recorded). Some clones in this sample may be carry-over from other donors' samples.

This sequence joins TRBV19 and TRBJ1-5, with D unresolved. V was trimmed by 6 bases and J by 3 bases, leaving 6 bases between them. The CDR3 runs to 12 residues. CDR1 and CDR2 from the germline V gene are LNHDA and SQIVND (reference sequence). The CDR3 here is CASRRYNQPQHF. The CDR3 DNA reads TGTGCCAGTAGACGGTACAATCAGCCCCAGCATTTT. Variable domain in full (rest from reference TRBV19 and TRBJ1-5): DGGITQSPKYLFRKEGQNVTLSCEQNLNHDAMYWYRQDPGQGLRLIYYSQIVNDFQKGDIAEGYSVSREKKESFPLTVTSAQKNPTAFYLCASRRYNQPQHFGDGTRLSIL.

This chain uses TRBV27 with TRBJ1-6; D gene uncertain. V was trimmed by 2 bases and J by 10 bases, leaving 6 bases between them. The germline V gene encodes CDR1 MNHEY and CDR2 SMNVEV (reference sequence). CDR3 size: 12 residues. CDR3 sequence reads: CASSLRDSPLHF. CDR3 in DNA: TGTGCCAGCAGTTTACGAGACTCACCCCTCCACTTT.

This clonotype was found a few times. The rearrangement joins TRBV4-1 to TRBJ2-1; D call uncertain. Germline V gene lookup returns CDR1 MGHRA and CDR2 YSYEKL. This CDR3 spans 17 amino acids. V was cut by 1 base and J by 3 bases, with 16 bases left in between. CDR3 amino acids: CASSQGPQVSLYNEQFF. CDR3 sequence (DNA): TGCGCCAGCAGCCAAGGCCCCCAGGTTTCCCTCTACAATGAGCAGTTCTTC.

This clonotype was seen a handful of times. The rearrangement links TRBV11-2 to TRBJ2-1; D is perhaps TRBD2 (5 bases). Germline CDR1 reads SGHAT; CDR2 reads FQNNGV. The length of the CDR3 is 13 residues. The V and J ends lost 2 bases and 9 bases respectively, with 11 bases between them. The CDR3 nucleotides read TGTGCCAGCAGCTTAAATCTTGGGAGTGAGCAGTTCTTC. Translating gives CASSLNLGSEQFF.

The chain combines TRBV5-6 with TRBJ2-7; perhaps TRBD2 as D (5 bases). Germline V gene sequence: CDR1 SGHDT, CDR2 YYEEEE. The ends were cut back, 9 bases at V and 0 bases at J, with 13 bases in the middle. The length of the CDR3 is 13 residues. In nucleotides, the CDR3 is TGTGCCACTTCGGAGGTTCCCTCCTACGAGCAGTACTTC. Its translation: CATSEVPSYEQYF. The full variable domain, its missing parts supplied by reference TRBV5-6 and TRBJ2-7, is DAGVTQSPTHLIKTRGQQVTLRCSPKSGHDTVSWYQQALGQGPQFIFQYYEEEERQRGNFPDRFSGHQFPNYSSELNVNALLLGDSALYLCATSEVPSYEQYFGPGTRLTVT.

The sample holds a few counts of this clonotype. J is TRBJ2-5 and V is TRBV12-3 or TRBV12-4; 8 positions match TRBD2. Trimming took 4 bases from V and 3 from J; bases not matched to a gene: 1. The CDR3 is 13 amino acids. The CDR3 nucleotides are TGTGCCAGCAGTTATAGCGGGGAAGAGACCCAGTACTTC. Its translation: CASSYSGEETQYF.

V is TRBV12-3 or TRBV12-4 and J is TRBJ1-6; D gene unclear. The CDR3 is 15 amino acids. V lost 3 bases and J lost 0, with 6 bases in between. CDR3 residues: CASSLQSSYNSPLHF. In DNA form, the CDR3 reads TGTGCCAGCAGTTTGCAGAGCTCCTATAATTCACCCCTCCACTTT.

The chain is built from TRBV15 and TRBJ1-4; 7 bases line up with TRBD1. Germline lookup yields CDR1 LNHNV and CDR2 YYDKDF (reference sequence). V dropped 0 bases and J dropped 7; count of bases not matched to a gene: 5. The CDR3 is made up of 15 amino acids. The CDR3 protein is CATSRDRQGGEKLFF. As DNA, the CDR3 is TGTGCCACCAGCAGAGATCGACAGGGAGGTGAAAAACTGTTTTTT.

The genes are TRBV7-6 and TRBJ1-5, with D perhaps TRBD1 (6 bases). This CDR3 region has 17 residues. The germline CDR1 and CDR2 sequences are SGHVS and FNYEAQ. V was shortened by 5 bases and J by 4 bases, with 21 bases between the two germline ends. CDR3 sequence: CASSPAGPGGPNQPQHF. CDR3 nucleotides: TGTGCCAGCAGCCCTGCAGGCCCCGGGGGGCCGAATCAGCCCCAGCATTTT.